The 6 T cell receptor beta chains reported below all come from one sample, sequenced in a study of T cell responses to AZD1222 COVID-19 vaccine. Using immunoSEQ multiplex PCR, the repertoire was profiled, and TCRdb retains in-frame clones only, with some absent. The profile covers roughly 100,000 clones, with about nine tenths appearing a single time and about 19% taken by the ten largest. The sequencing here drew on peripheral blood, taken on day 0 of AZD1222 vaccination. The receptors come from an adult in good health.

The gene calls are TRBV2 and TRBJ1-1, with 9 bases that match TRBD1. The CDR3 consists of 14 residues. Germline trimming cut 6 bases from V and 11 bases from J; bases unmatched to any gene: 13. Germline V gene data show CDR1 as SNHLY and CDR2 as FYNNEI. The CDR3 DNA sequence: TGTGCCAGCAGGGAACAGGGGGCGCGAGTGGAGGCTTTCTTT. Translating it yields CASREQGARVEAFF.

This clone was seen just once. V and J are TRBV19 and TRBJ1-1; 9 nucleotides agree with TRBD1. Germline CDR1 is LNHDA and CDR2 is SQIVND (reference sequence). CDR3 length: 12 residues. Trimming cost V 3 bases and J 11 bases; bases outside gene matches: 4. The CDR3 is CASSIHRGPAFF. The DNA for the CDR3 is TGTGCCAGTAGTATTCACAGGGGGCCGGCTTTCTTT.

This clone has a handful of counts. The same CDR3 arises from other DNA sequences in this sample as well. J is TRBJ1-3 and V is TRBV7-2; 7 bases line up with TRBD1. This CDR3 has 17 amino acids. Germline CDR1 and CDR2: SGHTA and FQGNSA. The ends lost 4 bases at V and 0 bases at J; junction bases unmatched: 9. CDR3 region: CASSWRTGGNSGNTIYF. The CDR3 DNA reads TGTGCCAGCAGCTGGAGGACAGGCGGAAACTCTGGAAACACCATATATTTT.

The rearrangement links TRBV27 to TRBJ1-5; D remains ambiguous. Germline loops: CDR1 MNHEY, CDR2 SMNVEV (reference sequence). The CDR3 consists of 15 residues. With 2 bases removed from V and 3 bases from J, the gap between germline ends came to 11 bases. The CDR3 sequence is CASSLVGLDNQPQHF. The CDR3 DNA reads TGTGCCAGCAGTTTAGTGGGTTTGGACAATCAGCCCCAGCATTTT.

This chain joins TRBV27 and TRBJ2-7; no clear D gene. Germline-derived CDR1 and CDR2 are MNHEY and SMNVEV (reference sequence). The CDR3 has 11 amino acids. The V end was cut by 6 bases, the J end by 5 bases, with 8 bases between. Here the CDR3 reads CASSTRDEQYF. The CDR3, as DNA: TGTGCCAGCAGCACCCGCGACGAGCAGTACTTC.

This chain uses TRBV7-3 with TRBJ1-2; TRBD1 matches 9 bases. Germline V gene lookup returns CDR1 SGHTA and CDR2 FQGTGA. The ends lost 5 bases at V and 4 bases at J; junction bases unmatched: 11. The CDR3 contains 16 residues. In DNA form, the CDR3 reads TGTGCCAGCAGCCAGGATGTAGGGACAGGGTCCTATGGCTACACCTTC. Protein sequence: CASSQDVGTGSYGYTF.